A selection of T cell receptor beta chains follows, all from one sample in a study of T cell changes during pregnancy in multiple sclerosis. Some clones are missing from TCRdb's copy, which holds only in-frame ones; the method was immunoSEQ multiplex PCR. The sample includes 100,000 or so clones, 94% of them seen just once. This specimen consisted of peripheral blood, obtained after pregnancy. Receptors were obtained from a female donor in good health, enrolled as a control in a pregnancy study. Each CDR3 is given without its conserved first and last residue.

J: TRBJ1-1; V: TRBV28; CDR3: ASSQGNTEAF
J: TRBJ2-2; V: TRBV4-2; CDR3: ASSQDLLAVNTGELF
J: TRBJ1-1; V: TRBV18; CDR3: ASSPPVQGASSEAF
J: TRBJ2-5; V: TRBV5-1; CDR3: ASSFRETQY
J: TRBJ1-5; V: TRBV2; CDR3: ASSDWTASNQPQH
J: TRBJ1-1; V: TRBV6-1; CDR3: ASSPTRGQGKAF
J: TRBJ2-7; V: TRBV2; CDR3: ASSPREGGFSYEQY
J: TRBJ2-3; V: TRBV28; CDR3: ASSPPDRAFTDTQY
J: TRBJ2-7; V: TRBV6-5; CDR3: ASTRTSGSYEQY
J: TRBJ2-1; V: TRBV5-1; CDR3: ASSLGGTGTPEQF
J: TRBJ2-7; V: TRBV11-2; CDR3: ASSFRPYEQY
J: TRBJ1-2; V: TRBV5-6; CDR3: ASSLVDGGDGYT
J: TRBJ2-5; V: TRBV27; CDR3: ASSSSRLAGALRETQY
J: TRBJ2-1; V: TRBV4-1; CDR3: ASTLEGDEQF
J: TRBJ2-7; V: TRBV4-1; CDR3: ASSLRANEQY
J: TRBJ2-7; V: TRBV28; CDR3: ATRESGGSYEQY
J: TRBJ2-7; V: TRBV27; CDR3: ASSLKGLDSPYEQY
J: TRBJ2-7; V: TRBV28; CDR3: ASSLVAVAYEQY
J: TRBJ1-5; V: TRBV6-6; CDR3: ASSTTGAVSGQPQH
J: TRBJ1-1; V: TRBV27; CDR3: ASSPRPGQGEAF
J: TRBJ1-2; V: TRBV19; CDR3: ASSMGDKNYGYT
J: TRBJ2-5; V: TRBV5-6; CDR3: ASSSRGRTLETQY
J: TRBJ2-3; V: TRBV15; CDR3: ATSRGTSDTDTQY
J: TRBJ2-1; V: TRBV5-1; CDR3: ASSREDNEQF
J: TRBJ2-7; V: TRBV7-8; CDR3: ASSHLAGAGEQY
J: TRBJ1-2; V: TRBV23-1; CDR3: ASRKYKGTGGLGRDGYT
J: TRBJ2-1; V: TRBV4-2; CDR3: ASSQDTLWDEQF
J: TRBJ2-1; V: TRBV14; CDR3: ASSQLAAYYNEQF
J: TRBJ2-3; V: TRBV5-4; CDR3: ASRGTSGGDTQY
J: TRBJ2-2; V: TRBV2; CDR3: ASNGLRDTGELF
J: TRBJ2-5; V: TRBV12-2; CDR3: ASRYVQGGETQY
J: TRBJ1-4; V: TRBV9; CDR3: ASSAGQEATNEKLF
J: TRBJ2-2; V: TRBV5-4; CDR3: ASSGTSGPGAGELF
J: TRBJ1-2; V: TRBV6-1; CDR3: ASSRTGVTYGYT
J: TRBJ2-7; V: TRBV6-1; CDR3: ASSSYGTKEQY
J: TRBJ1-5; V: TRBV19; CDR3: ASSIGGVSNQPQH
J: TRBJ2-2; V: TRBV10-3; CDR3: AISDQRLAAGELF
J: TRBJ2-2; V: TRBV19; CDR3: ASSTSGLWNTGELF
J: TRBJ2-7; V: TRBV29-1; CDR3: SADNRGEQY
J: TRBJ1-3; V: TRBV5-4; CDR3: ASSQGQGRGRSGNTIY
J: TRBJ2-7; V: TRBV29-1; CDR3: SVEDYSSYEQY
J: TRBJ2-3; V: TRBV27; CDR3: ASSLRDRPSTDTQY
J: TRBJ2-1; V: TRBV5-1; CDR3: ASSPTGTTYNEQF
J: TRBJ2-5; V: TRBV5-5; CDR3: ASTPGLGETQY
J: TRBJ2-1; V: TRBV19; CDR3: ASKTSASSYNEQF
J: TRBJ2-7; V: TRBV13; CDR3: ASSLAGAYEQY
J: TRBJ2-1; V: TRBV11-3; CDR3: ASSLLGGSGNEQF
J: TRBJ2-5; V: TRBV7-9; CDR3: ASSLIEGGRETQY
J: TRBJ2-3; V: TRBV19; CDR3: ASKREIALTTDTQY
J: TRBJ1-1; V: TRBV27; CDR3: ASSSTGAANTEAF
J: TRBJ2-2; V: TRBV16; CDR3: ASSQILAGTTGELF
J: TRBJ2-1; V: TRBV6-1; CDR3: ASSEAGPSYNEQF